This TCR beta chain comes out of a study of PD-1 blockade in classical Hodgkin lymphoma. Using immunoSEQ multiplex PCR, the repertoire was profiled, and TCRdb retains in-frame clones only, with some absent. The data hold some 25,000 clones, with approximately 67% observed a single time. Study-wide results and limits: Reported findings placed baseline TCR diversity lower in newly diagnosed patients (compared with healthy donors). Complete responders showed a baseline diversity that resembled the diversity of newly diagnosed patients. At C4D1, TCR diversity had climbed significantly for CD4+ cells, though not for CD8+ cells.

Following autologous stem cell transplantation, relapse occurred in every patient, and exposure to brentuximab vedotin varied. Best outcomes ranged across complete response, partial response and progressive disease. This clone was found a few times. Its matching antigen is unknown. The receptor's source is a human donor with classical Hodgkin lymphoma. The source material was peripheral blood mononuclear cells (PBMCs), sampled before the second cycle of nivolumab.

The CDR3 coding sequence is TGCGCCAGCAGCGGAAGACAGTTATCGAACACCGGGGAGCTGTTTTTT. Residues: CASSGRQLSNTGELFF. The rearrangement joins TRBV5-1 to TRBJ2-2, with a possible D match to TRBD1 (5 bases). Germline CDR1 is SGHRS and CDR2 is YFSETQ. This CDR3 spans 16 amino acids. The V and J ends lost 4 bases and 0 bases respectively, with 13 bases between them.